What follows are 2 T cell receptor beta chains derived from one specimen sequenced in a study of metastatic and nonmetastatic thyroid tumors (dated by TCRdb to 2019 to 2021). Before undergoing thyroid surgery, none of the patients had been given any kind of treatment. Libraries were built with PCR. The instrument was an Illumina HiSeq 4000. The public reads were quality trimmed at Q25 with fastp and then assembled into clones with MiXCR by TCRdb, keeping productive beta chains. The sample profile shows some 16,000 clones; roughly a third of them were found once. The biggest ten clones account for 9.5% to 15% of the sample. Sequencing used tumor tissue. All receptors derive from a male donor with papillary thyroid cancer or a benign thyroid nodule (not recorded which). Some clones in this sample may be carry-over from other donors' samples.

As to this clone: A junction end diverges from the germline sequence, so it may reflect a read error. The CDR3 DNA sequence: TGTGCCATCAGTTTAGGTCAGACCCAGTACTTC. Protein product: CAISLGQTQYF. The chain is built from TRBV28 and TRBJ2-5; D gene unclear. The CDR3 has 11 amino acids. Germline-derived CDR1 and CDR2 are MDHEN and SYDVKM.

This clone was detected many times. One base away lies a much larger clone, so this may be a sequencing read error. This specimen includes other DNA sequences encoding the same CDR3. The rearrangement uses TRBV7-8 and TRBJ1-1; no clear D gene. V was trimmed by 3 bases and J by 0 bases, leaving 17 bases between them. The CDR3 loop spans 17 amino acids. Germline loops: CDR1 SGHVS, CDR2 FQNEAQ. The CDR3 region has the DNA TGTGCCAGCAGCTTCACGGCTACCTTGGGGATGAACACTGAAGCTTTCTTT. Translation gives CASSFTATLGMNTEAFF.